This passage covers 3 T cell receptor beta chains from one sample sequenced in a study of T-cell reconstitution after alpha-beta-depleted transplantation in children. It was with unique molecular identifiers that the TCRbeta library was prepared. In TCRdb, the PCR reads were re-called with MiXCR into one record per CDR3 protein. The sample has just under 550,000 distinct CDR3 sequences, approximately 20% seen once. This specimen consisted of PBMCs from the stem cell graft donor, obtained from the stem cell graft. Source of these receptors: a human donor who donated a stem cell graft to a child with acute lymphoblastic leukemia.

This clonotype turned up a few times. The chain employs TRBV4-1 and TRBJ2-1, with 7 bases fitting TRBD1. The V gene's germline CDR1 is MGHRA and CDR2 YSYEKL. V trimming: 8 bases; J trimming: 6 bases; junction bases outside the gene matches: 16. The CDR3 is 16 amino acids. In nucleotides, the CDR3 is TGCGCCAGCTCCCTCAGCCCCCGGGACAGAACCAATGAGCAGTTCTTC. This gives the protein CASSLSPRDRTNEQFF.

This clonotype was seen a handful of times. This sequence joins TRBV20-1 and TRBJ1-4, with D hard to call. The CDR3 is 15 residues long. The germline V gene encodes CDR1 DFQATT and CDR2 SNEGSKA (reference sequence). Trimming pared 3 bases from V and 3 bases from J, leaving 14 bases between. The chain's CDR3 is CSASTEQQANEKLFF. CDR3 in DNA: TGCAGTGCTAGTACGGAACAGCAAGCTAATGAAAAACTGTTTTTT.

This clonotype turned up a few times. This chain uses TRBV7-9 with TRBJ2-5, with 10 bases identical to TRBD1. The CDR3 extends over 16 amino acids. Looked up from germline, CDR1 is SEHNR and CDR2 is FQNEAQ (reference sequence). V lost 3 bases and J lost 2; bases outside the gene matches: 6. The CDR3 DNA reads TGTGCCAGCAGCTTTACCGGGACAGGGGTACAAGAGACCCAGTACTTC. This sequence encodes CASSFTGTGVQETQYF.